These 27 T cell receptor beta chains share one sample of origin, sequenced in a study of blood T cell repertoires in COVID-19. This table comes from immunoSEQ multiplex PCR, and its TCRdb copy is limited to in-frame clones, with some not included. The repertoire holds 80,000 to 95,000 clones, with roughly 84% as singletons. Sequenced: peripheral blood. These TCRs come from an elderly woman with active or convalescent COVID-19.

J is TRBJ2-3 and V is TRBV6-2 or TRBV6-3; 9 nucleotides match TRBD2. V shed 3 bases, J shed 1 base, and the junction held 14 bases outside the gene matches. Germline V gives CDR1 MNHEY, CDR2 SVGEGT. This CDR3 has 19 amino acids. CDR3 amino acids: CASSYVAGGPASRTDTQYF. The CDR3 DNA is TGTGCCAGCAGTTATGTGGCGGGAGGGCCTGCCTCGCGCACAGATACGCAGTATTTT.

In nucleotides, the CDR3 is TGTGCCATCACCCCTATTAACACCGGGGAGCTGTTTTTT. This sequence encodes CAITPINTGELFF. The chain recombines TRBV10-3 with TRBJ2-2; no firm D call. CDR3 length: 13 amino acids. Trimming pared 7 bases from V and 2 bases from J, leaving 8 bases between. The germline CDR1 and CDR2 sequences are ENHRY and SYGVKD.

This clone was seen a single time. The V call is TRBV7-9, the J call TRBJ2-1; 11 bases are a match to TRBD2. Germline V gene sequence: CDR1 SEHNR, CDR2 FQNEAQ (reference sequence). With V trimmed by 0 bases and J by 9 bases, 7 bases remained unmatched. This CDR3 is built from 16 residues. The CDR3 bases are TGTGCCAGCAGCTTAGCGGTAACTAGCGGGAGAGGTGAGCAGTTCTTC. This translates into CASSLAVTSGRGEQFF.

This clone was seen just once. The chain employs TRBV28 and TRBJ2-6; D unresolved. The CDR3 consists of 14 residues. From germline, CDR1 is MDHEN and CDR2 SYDVKM. V lost 5 bases to trimming and J lost 0 bases, with 5 bases between them. This CDR3 is CASSLNSGANVLTF. The DNA of the CDR3 is TGTGCCAGCAGTCTTAACTCTGGGGCCAACGTCCTGACTTTC.

The chain carries TRBV9 and TRBJ1-2, with 8 bases aligning to TRBD1. CDR3 length: 16 residues. Germline loops: CDR1 SGDLS, CDR2 YYNGEE. V lost 3 bases and J lost 6; bases outside the gene matches: 13. The CDR3 loop reads CASSAVPAGTGDGYTF. In nucleotides, the CDR3 is TGTGCCAGCAGCGCCGTCCCGGCAGGGACAGGCGATGGCTACACCTTC.

This chain connects TRBV19 to TRBJ2-3; D remains unclear. The germline V and J ends were trimmed by 2 bases and 0 bases, with 12 bases remaining between them. The CDR3 is made up of 16 amino acids. Germline CDR1 is LNHDA and CDR2 is SQIVND (reference sequence). As DNA, the CDR3 is TGTGCCAGTAGTATAATGGCCTCCGCTAGCACAGATACGCAGTATTTT. It specifies CASSIMASASTDTQYF.

The chain uses TRBV7-8 and TRBJ2-3; D ambiguous. Looked up from germline, CDR1 is SGHVS and CDR2 is FQNEAQ. The CDR3 contains 12 residues. V dropped 1 base and J dropped 7 bases, with 6 bases sitting between them. The CDR3: CASSLDSYTQYF. The CDR3 DNA follows: TGTGCCAGCAGCTTAGACAGCTATACGCAGTATTTT.

This clone was observed a single time. The V gene is TRBV7-2, the J gene TRBJ2-4, with 9 nucleotides matching TRBD2. The CDR3 extends over 15 amino acids. Germline V gene data show CDR1 as SGHTA and CDR2 as FQGNSA. Trimming took 6 bases from V and 6 from J; bases not matched to a gene: 9. CDR3 in DNA: TGTGCCAGCAGTTCAGGAGGTAGCGGGGGAAACATTCAGTACTTC. It yields the protein CASSSGGSGGNIQYF.

The V call is TRBV19, the J call TRBJ1-6; unclear D gene. Trimming removed 1 base at V and 1 base at J, with 11 bases between. The CDR3 is 17 residues long. Per germline, CDR1 LNHDA and CDR2 SQIVND (reference sequence). DNA for the CDR3: TGTGCCAGTAGTATAGGGCTAGGAACGTCCTATAATTCACCCCTCCACTTT. Residues: CASSIGLGTSYNSPLHF.

The chain couples TRBV28 to TRBJ2-7; possible D gene TRBD1, 6 bases. V lost 2 bases and J 3 bases, leaving 20 bases between the germline ends. The germline V gene encodes CDR1 MDHEN and CDR2 SYDVKM. The CDR3 spans 17 residues. The CDR3 bases are TGTGCCAGCAGTTTACGTTTGTATGGGGACAAGAGCTACGAGCAGTACTTC. Translating it yields CASSLRLYGDKSYEQYF.

The chain employs TRBV6-5 and TRBJ2-5, with a weak D call TRBD2 (6 bases). This CDR3 is built from 11 residues. Deletions cut 7 bases from V and 14 bases from J, with 17 bases between. The germline V gene has CDR1 MNHEY and CDR2 SVGAGI. The CDR3 loop is CASMEGQVVYF. Here the CDR3 DNA reads TGTGCCAGCATGGAGGGGCAGGTGGTCTACTTC.

Only one count was recorded for this clone. The CDR3 DNA reads as TGTGCCAGCAGCTTGGTTCAGGGGGCTGGCTACACCTTC. Protein: CASSLVQGAGYTF. The chain joins TRBV5-6 to TRBJ1-2, with TRBD1 matching over 8 bases. The CDR3 extends over 13 amino acids. V was clipped by 0 bases and J by 7 bases; unmatched bases: 2. Germline V gene lookup returns CDR1 SGHDT and CDR2 YYEEEE.

The J gene is TRBJ2-7, the V gene TRBV5-1, with D maybe TRBD1 (8 bases). CDR3 size: 15 residues. V was cut by 4 bases and J by 4 bases, with 18 bases left in between. CDR1 and CDR2 (germline): SGHRS, YFSETQ. The CDR3 coding sequence is TGCGCCAGCAGCGGAAAACAGGGGGGGCCGTACGAGCAGTACTTC. Translated, it gives CASSGKQGGPYEQYF.

The rearrangement links TRBV19 to TRBJ1-3; a possible D gene is TRBD1 (6 bases). The V end was cut by 7 bases, the J end by 2 bases, with 15 bases between. CDR3 length equals 15 residues. Germline CDR1 LNHDA, CDR2 SQIVND (reference sequence). CDR3 region: CASTSGVGAGNTIYF. CDR3 DNA: TGTGCCAGTACCTCAGGGGTCGGGGCTGGAAACACCATATATTTT. Full variable domain (rest looked up from reference TRBV19 and TRBJ1-3): DGGITQSPKYLFRKEGQNVTLSCEQNLNHDAMYWYRQDPGQGLRLIYYSQIVNDFQKGDIAEGYSVSREKKESFPLTVTSAQKNPTAFYLCASTSGVGAGNTIYFGEGSWLTVV.

The chain has TRBV7-2 and TRBJ1-5, with 7 bases that match TRBD1. The junction had 7 bases not matched to a gene; V was cut back by 5 bases and J by 0 bases. The CDR3 runs to 16 residues. Germline-derived CDR1 and CDR2 are SGHTA and FQGNSA. DNA of the CDR3: TGTGCCAGCAGCACAGGGGAAAGCTATAGCAATCAGCCCCAGCATTTT. Its translation is CASSTGESYSNQPQHF. Complete variable domain (other parts from reference TRBV7-2 and TRBJ1-5): GAGVSQSPSNKVTEKGKDVELRCDPISGHTALYWYRQSLGQGLEFLIYFQGNSAPDKSGLPSDRFSAERTGGSVSTLTIQRTQQEDSAVYLCASSTGESYSNQPQHFGDGTRLSIL.

The genes are TRBV3-1 (or the pseudogene TRBV3-2) and TRBJ2-1, with TRBD1 identical over 10 bases. Germline V gene lookup returns CDR1 LGHDT and CDR2 YNNKEL (reference sequence). Trimming at V came to 6 bases and at J to 14 bases, leaving 16 bases not matched to a gene. The length of the CDR3 is 15 residues. The CDR3 is CASSAAHVTGGVEFF. As DNA, the CDR3 is TGTGCCAGCAGTGCCGCCCACGTGACAGGGGGCGTCGAGTTCTTC.

Concerning this clone itself: A junction boundary mismatches the germline segment, possibly from a read error. The rearrangement joins TRBV27 to TRBJ2-1, with 8 bases fitting TRBD2. CDR1 is MNHEY and CDR2 is SMNVEV in the germline V gene (reference sequence). The CDR3 is 14 residues long. In DNA form, the CDR3 reads TGTGCCAGCACTAGACGGGGGGGAGGTAATGTGCAGTTCTTC. This gives the protein CASTRRGGGNVQFF.

This clone was seen repeatedly, ten times or more. The J gene is TRBJ1-6, the V gene TRBV5-8; possibly TRBD1 for D (5 bases). The V gene lost 2 bases and the J gene lost 19 bases, with 22 bases spanning the gap. CDR1 and CDR2 from the germline V gene are SGHTS and YDEGEE. This CDR3 spans 14 amino acids. The CDR3 here is CASSFHRFGRELHF. CDR3 bases: TGTGCCAGCAGCTTTCATCGTTTTGGCAGGGAACTTCACTTT. The whole variable domain, remainder taken from reference TRBV5-8 and TRBJ1-6, is EAGVTQSPTHLIKTRGQQATLRCSPISGHTSVYWYQQALGLGLQFLLWYDEGEERNRGNFPPRFSGRQFPNYSSELNVNALELEDSALYLCASSFHRFGRELHFGNGTRLTVT.

The chain joins TRBV5-4 to TRBJ2-3; 7 bases line up with TRBD2. The CDR3 has 15 amino acids. The V segment lost 5 bases and the J segment 6 bases; nucleotides outside the gene matches: 12. Germline V gene data show CDR1 as SGHNT and CDR2 as YYREEE (reference sequence). The CDR3 sequence is CASSRSRGVGDTQYF. DNA of the CDR3: TGTGCCAGCAGTCGTTCCCGGGGGGTTGGTGATACGCAGTATTTT.

CDR3 nucleotides: TGTGCCAGCAGTTTATCAGGCAGGGGGAAATCCTATAATTCACCCCTCCACTTT. It encodes CASSLSGRGKSYNSPLHF. The chain couples TRBV28 to TRBJ1-6; 7 bases are a match to TRBD1. J gave up 1 base and V 1 base, and 7 bases lay outside the gene matches. The CDR3 sequence is 18 residues long. CDR1 and CDR2 from the germline V gene are MDHEN and SYDVKM.

The chain recombines TRBV15 with TRBJ1-1; D ambiguous. V lost 0 bases and J lost 1, with 9 bases in between. The CDR3 spans 15 residues. CDR1 and CDR2 (germline): LNHNV, YYDKDF (reference sequence). The CDR3 nucleotides are TGTGCCACCAGCAGAGATCTCGCAGGGAACACTGAAGCTTTCTTT. As protein: CATSRDLAGNTEAFF.

This clone appeared a single time. Written as DNA, the CDR3 is TGTGCCAGCAGTTACAGGGAGGGTGGTCAGCCCCAGCATTTT. Translation: CASSYREGGQPQHF. This rearrangement joins TRBV6-5 to TRBJ1-5; D gene unclear. Germline CDR1 is MNHEY and CDR2 is SVGAGI. Trimming removed 2 bases from V and 6 bases from J, with 11 bases in between. The CDR3 length is 14 residues.

The V call is TRBV7-9, the J call TRBJ2-4; D is perhaps TRBD2 (5 bases). Germline-derived CDR1 and CDR2 are SEHNR and FQNEAQ (reference sequence). The CDR3 contains 17 residues. With 0 bases removed from V and 1 base from J, the gap between germline ends came to 13 bases. The CDR3 spells CASSLAASGVAKNIQYF. In DNA, the CDR3 is TGTGCCAGCAGCTTAGCTGCCAGCGGTGTGGCCAAAAACATTCAGTACTTC.

This clone has more than one count but fewer than ten. The chain recombines TRBV19 with TRBJ1-3, with 8 bases fitting TRBD1. The CDR3 loop spans 16 amino acids. V trimming: 4 bases; J trimming: 0 bases; junction bases outside the gene matches: 5. Germline assignment: CDR1 LNHDA and CDR2 SQIVND (reference sequence). CDR3 sequence: CASSTGQGNSGNTIYF. The CDR3 region has the DNA TGTGCCAGTAGTACCGGACAGGGAAACTCTGGAAACACCATATATTTT. Supplemented by reference TRBV19 and TRBJ1-3, the full variable domain reads DGGITQSPKYLFRKEGQNVTLSCEQNLNHDAMYWYRQDPGQGLRLIYYSQIVNDFQKGDIAEGYSVSREKKESFPLTVTSAQKNPTAFYLCASSTGQGNSGNTIYFGEGSWLTVV.

The chain is built from TRBV11-2 and TRBJ2-7; a possible D gene is TRBD2 (6 bases). V lost 1 base to trimming and J lost 10 bases, with 17 bases between them. The CDR3 runs to 14 residues. Germline CDR1 is SGHAT and CDR2 is FQNNGV. This CDR3 is CASSLVGTGDQQYF. For the CDR3, the DNA is TGTGCCAGCAGCTTAGTGGGGACGGGGGACCAACAGTACTTC.

This clone appeared a single time. As DNA, the CDR3 is TGTGCCAGCAGCCTCGAGCAGTACTTC. This gives the protein CASSLEQYF. This sequence joins TRBV28 and TRBJ2-7; D is ambiguous. CDR1 is MDHEN, CDR2 SYDVKM, per germline. The ends were cut back, 6 bases at V and 6 bases at J, with 3 bases in the middle. This CDR3 contains 9 residues.

In this sample, this clone turned up a few times. The chain recombines TRBV2 with TRBJ2-2, with D unclear. Germline loops: CDR1 SNHLY, CDR2 FYNNEI. Trimming cost V 4 bases and J 6 bases, with 15 bases left between them. The CDR3 totals 15 residues. CDR3 nucleotides: TGTGCCAGCAGTGGGGTTGCGGCATATTCCGGGGAGCTGTTTTTT. It specifies CASSGVAAYSGELFF.